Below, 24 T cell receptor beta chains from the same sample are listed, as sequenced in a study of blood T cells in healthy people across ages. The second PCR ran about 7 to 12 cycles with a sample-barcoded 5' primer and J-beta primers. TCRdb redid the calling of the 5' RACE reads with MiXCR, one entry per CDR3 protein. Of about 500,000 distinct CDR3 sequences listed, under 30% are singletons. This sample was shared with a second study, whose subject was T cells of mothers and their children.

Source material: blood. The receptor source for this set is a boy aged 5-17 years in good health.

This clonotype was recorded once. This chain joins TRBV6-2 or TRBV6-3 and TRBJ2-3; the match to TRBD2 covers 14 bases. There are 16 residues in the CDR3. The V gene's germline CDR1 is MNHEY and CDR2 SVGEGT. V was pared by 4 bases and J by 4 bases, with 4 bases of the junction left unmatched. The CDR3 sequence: CASSSRTSGRPDTQYF. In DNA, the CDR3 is TGTGCCAGCAGTTCCCGGACTAGCGGGAGGCCAGATACGCAGTATTTT.

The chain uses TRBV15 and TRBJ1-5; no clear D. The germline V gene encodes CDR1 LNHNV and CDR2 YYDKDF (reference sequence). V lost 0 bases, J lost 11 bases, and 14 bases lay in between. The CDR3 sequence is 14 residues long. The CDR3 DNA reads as TGTGCCACCAGCAGAGATCGTGGAGGGAAGACCCAGCATTTT. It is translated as CATSRDRGGKTQHF.

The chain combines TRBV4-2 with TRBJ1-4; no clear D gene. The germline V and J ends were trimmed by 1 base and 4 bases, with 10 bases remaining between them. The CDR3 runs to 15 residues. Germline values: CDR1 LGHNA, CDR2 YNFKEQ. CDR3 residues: CASSQVEGYNEKLFF. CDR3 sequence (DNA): TGTGCCAGCAGCCAAGTGGAGGGATATAATGAAAAACTGTTTTTT.

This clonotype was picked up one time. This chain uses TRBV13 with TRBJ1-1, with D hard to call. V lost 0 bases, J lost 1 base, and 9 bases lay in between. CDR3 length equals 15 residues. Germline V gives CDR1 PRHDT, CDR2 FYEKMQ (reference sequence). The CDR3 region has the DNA TGTGCCAGCAGCTTAGGGGGTCTGTCGAACACTGAAGCTTTCTTT. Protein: CASSLGGLSNTEAFF.

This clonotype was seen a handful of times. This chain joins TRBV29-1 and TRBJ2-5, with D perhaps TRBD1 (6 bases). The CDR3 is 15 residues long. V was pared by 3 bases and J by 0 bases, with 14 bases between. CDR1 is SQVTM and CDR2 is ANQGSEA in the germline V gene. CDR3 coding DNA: TGCAGCGTTGACCCGGCAGGGGCGCACCAAGAGACCCAGTACTTC. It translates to CSVDPAGAHQETQYF.

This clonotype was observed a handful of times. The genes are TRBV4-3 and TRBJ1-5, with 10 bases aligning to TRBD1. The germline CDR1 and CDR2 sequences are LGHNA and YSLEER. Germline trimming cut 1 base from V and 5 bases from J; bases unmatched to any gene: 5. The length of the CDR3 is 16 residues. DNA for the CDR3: TGCGCCAGCAGCCAAGGTGGGGGACAGGGGTATCAGCCCCAGCATTTT. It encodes CASSQGGGQGYQPQHF.

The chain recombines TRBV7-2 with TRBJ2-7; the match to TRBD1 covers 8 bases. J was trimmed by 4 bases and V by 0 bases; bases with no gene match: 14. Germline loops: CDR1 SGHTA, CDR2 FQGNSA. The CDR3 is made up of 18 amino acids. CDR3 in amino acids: CASSLANVGQGSRYEQYF. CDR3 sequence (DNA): TGTGCCAGCAGCTTAGCGAACGTCGGACAGGGTTCAAGATACGAGCAGTACTTC. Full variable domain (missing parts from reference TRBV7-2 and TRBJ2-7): GAGVSQSPSNKVTEKGKDVELRCDPISGHTALYWYRQSLGQGLEFLIYFQGNSAPDKSGLPSDRFSAERTGGSVSTLTIQRTQQEDSAVYLCASSLANVGQGSRYEQYFGPGTRLTVT.

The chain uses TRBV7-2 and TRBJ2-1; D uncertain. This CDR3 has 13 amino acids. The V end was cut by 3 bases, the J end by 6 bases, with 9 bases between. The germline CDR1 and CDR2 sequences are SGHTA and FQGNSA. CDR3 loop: CASSFDLFNEQFF. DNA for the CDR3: TGTGCCAGCAGCTTTGACCTGTTCAATGAGCAGTTCTTC.

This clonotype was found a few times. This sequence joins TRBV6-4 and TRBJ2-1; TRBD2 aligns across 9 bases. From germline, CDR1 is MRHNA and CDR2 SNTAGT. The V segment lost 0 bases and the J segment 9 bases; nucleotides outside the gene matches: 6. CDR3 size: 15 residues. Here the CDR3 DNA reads TGTGCCAGCAGTGACTCGGTCACGACTAGCGGTGAGCAGTTCTTC. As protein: CASSDSVTTSGEQFF.

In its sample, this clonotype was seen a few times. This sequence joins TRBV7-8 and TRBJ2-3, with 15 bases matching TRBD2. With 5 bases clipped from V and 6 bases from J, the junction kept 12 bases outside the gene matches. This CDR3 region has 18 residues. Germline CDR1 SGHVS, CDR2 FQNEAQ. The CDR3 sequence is CASSRGLAGGIPSDTQYF. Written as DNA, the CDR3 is TGTGCCAGCAGCAGGGGACTAGCGGGGGGAATCCCTTCCGATACGCAGTATTTT.

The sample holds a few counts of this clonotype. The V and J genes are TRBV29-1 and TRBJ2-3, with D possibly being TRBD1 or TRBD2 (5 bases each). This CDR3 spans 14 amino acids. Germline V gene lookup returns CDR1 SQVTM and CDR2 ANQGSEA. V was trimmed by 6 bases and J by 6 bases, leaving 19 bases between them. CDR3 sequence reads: CSVARDPNADTQYF. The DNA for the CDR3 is TGCAGCGTCGCCCGGGACCCGAACGCGGATACGCAGTATTTT.

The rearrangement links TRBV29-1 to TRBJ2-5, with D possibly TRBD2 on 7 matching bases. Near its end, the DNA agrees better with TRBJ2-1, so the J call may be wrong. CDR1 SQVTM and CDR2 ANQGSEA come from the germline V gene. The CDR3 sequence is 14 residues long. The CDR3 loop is CSVVGGGPYNEQFF. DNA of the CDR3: TGCAGCGTTGTCGGCGGGGGCCCCTACAATGAGCAGTTCTTC.

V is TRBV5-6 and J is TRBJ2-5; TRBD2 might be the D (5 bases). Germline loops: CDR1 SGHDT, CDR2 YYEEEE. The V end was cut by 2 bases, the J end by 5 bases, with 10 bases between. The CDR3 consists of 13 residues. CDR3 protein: CASSFGEGETQYF. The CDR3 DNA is TGTGCCAGCAGCTTCGGGGAAGGGGAGACCCAGTACTTC.

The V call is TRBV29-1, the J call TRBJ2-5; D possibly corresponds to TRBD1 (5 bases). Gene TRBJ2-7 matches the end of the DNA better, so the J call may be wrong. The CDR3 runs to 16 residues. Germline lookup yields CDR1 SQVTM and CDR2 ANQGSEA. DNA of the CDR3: TGCAGCGTTGATTTTAGGACCAGGGCAGGGTCCTACGAGCAGTACTTC. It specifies CSVDFRTRAGSYEQYF.

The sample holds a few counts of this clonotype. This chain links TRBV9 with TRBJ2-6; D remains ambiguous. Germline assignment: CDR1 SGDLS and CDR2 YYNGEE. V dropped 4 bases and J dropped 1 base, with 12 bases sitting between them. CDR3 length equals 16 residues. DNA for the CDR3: TGTGCCAGCAGCCCCACGCACTTGTCTGGGGCCAACGTCCTGACTTTC. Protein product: CASSPTHLSGANVLTF.

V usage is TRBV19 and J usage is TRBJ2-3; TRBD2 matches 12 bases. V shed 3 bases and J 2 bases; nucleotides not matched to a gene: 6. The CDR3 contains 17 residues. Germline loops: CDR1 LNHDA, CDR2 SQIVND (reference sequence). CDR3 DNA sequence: TGTGCCAGTAGTATTGGACTAGCGGGGTGGAACACAGATACGCAGTATTTT. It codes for CASSIGLAGWNTDTQYF.

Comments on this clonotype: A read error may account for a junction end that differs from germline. The CDR3 region has the DNA TGCGCCAGCGGCTTCCGGACGAGCAATGAGCAGTTCTTC. It yields the protein CASGFRTSNEQFF. The J gene is TRBJ2-1, the V gene TRBV5-1; D is unclear. Per the germline V gene, CDR1 is SGHRS and CDR2 is YFSETQ. The CDR3 length is 13 residues.

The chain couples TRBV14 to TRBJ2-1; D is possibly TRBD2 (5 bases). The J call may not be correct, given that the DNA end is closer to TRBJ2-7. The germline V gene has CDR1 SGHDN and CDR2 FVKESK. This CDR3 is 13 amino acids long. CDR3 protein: CASSQVPGYGQYF. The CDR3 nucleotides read TGTGCCAGCAGCCAAGTTCCGGGATATGGGCAGTACTTC.

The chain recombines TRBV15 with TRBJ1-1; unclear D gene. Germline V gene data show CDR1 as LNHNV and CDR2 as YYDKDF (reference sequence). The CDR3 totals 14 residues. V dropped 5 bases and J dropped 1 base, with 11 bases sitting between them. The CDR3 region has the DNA TGTGCCACCAGCCCCGACGTAACGAACACTGAAGCTTTCTTT. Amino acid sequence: CATSPDVTNTEAFF.

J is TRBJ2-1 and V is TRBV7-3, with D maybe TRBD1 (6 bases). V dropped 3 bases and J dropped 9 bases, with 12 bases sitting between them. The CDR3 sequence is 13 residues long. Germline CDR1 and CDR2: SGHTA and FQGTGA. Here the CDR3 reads CASSFQQGGEQFF. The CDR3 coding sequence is TGTGCCAGCAGCTTCCAACAGGGTGGTGAGCAGTTCTTC.

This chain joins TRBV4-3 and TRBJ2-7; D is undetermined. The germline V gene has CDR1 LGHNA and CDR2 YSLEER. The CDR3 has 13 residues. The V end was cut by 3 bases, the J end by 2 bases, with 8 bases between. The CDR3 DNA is TGCGCCAGCAGCCAGGACGTCACCTACGAGCAGTACTTC. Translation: CASSQDVTYEQYF.

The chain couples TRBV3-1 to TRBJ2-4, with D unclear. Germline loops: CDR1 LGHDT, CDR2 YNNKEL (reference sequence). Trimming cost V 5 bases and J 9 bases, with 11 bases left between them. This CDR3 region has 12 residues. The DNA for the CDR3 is TGTGCCAGCAGCTCCCTTTTAGCCATTCAGTACTTC. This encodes CASSSLLAIQYF. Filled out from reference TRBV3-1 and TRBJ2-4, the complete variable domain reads DTAVSQTPKYLVTQMGNDKSIKCEQNLGHDTMYWYKQDSKKFLKIMFSYNNKELIINETVPNRFSPKSPDKAHLNLHINSLELGDSAVYFCASSSLLAIQYFGAGTRLSVL.

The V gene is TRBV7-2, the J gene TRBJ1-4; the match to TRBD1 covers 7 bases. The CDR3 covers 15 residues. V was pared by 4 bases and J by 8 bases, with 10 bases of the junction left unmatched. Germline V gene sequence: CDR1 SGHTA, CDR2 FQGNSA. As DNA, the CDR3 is TGTGCCAGCAGCTGGGGCGTGACAGGGTACGAAAAACTGTTTTTT. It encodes CASSWGVTGYEKLFF.

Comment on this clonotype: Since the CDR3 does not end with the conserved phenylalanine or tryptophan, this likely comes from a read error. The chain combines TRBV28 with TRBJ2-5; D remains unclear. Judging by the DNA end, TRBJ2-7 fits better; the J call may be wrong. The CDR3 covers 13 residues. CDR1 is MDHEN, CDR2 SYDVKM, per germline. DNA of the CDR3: TGTGCCAGCAGTCTCTCGGGTTGGTACGAGCAGTACTTG. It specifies CASSLSGWYEQYL.